One and the same sample provided the 5 T cell receptor beta chains below, sequenced in a study of blood T cell repertoires in COVID-19. Data came from immunoSEQ multiplex PCR; TCRdb stores just in-frame clones and leaves some out. The repertoire holds under 350,000 clones, with around 86% as singletons. The sequenced sample consisted of peripheral blood. These TCRs come from a man in his 70s with acute or convalescent COVID-19.

The chain has TRBV6-2 or TRBV6-3 and TRBJ2-3, with TRBD2 as a possible D gene (6 bases). V was cut by 5 bases and J by 11 bases, with 14 bases left in between. This CDR3 is built from 12 residues. CDR1 is MNHEY and CDR2 is SVGEGT in the germline V gene. The CDR3 DNA follows: TGTGCCAGCAGTATAGCGGTTCACTTGCAGTATTTT. It translates to CASSIAVHLQYF.

As regards this clone: One junction end does not reproduce the germline sequence, and a read error may be involved. The chain uses TRBV5-5 and TRBJ1-1, with D maybe TRBD1 (5 bases). This CDR3 region has 14 residues. Looked up from germline, CDR1 is SGHKS and CDR2 is YYEKEE (reference sequence). Here the CDR3 reads CASSRPGGNAEAFF. CDR3 sequence (DNA): TGTGCCAGCAGCCGGCCGGGGGGGAACGCTGAAGCTTTCTTT.

The genes are TRBV6-6 and TRBJ2-1; 7 bases align to TRBD1. The CDR3 runs to 15 residues. Germline V gene sequence: CDR1 MNHNY, CDR2 SVGAGI (reference sequence). V gave up 5 bases and J gave up 8 bases; unmatched junction bases: 12. The CDR3 is CASSPQQGYRDEQFF. The CDR3 DNA reads as TGTGCCAGCAGTCCACAACAGGGGTACCGGGATGAGCAGTTCTTC.

The CDR3 DNA sequence: TGTGCCAGTAGTCAGGATGGGCAGGGTGGTTCCTACGAGCAGTACTTC. Amino acid sequence: CASSQDGQGGSYEQYF. V and J are TRBV19 and TRBJ2-7; TRBD1 might be the D (5 bases). The CDR3 sequence is 16 residues long. CDR1 and CDR2 (germline): LNHDA, SQIVND (reference sequence). Trimming cost V 5 bases and J 1 base, with 18 bases left between them.

The chain recombines TRBV6-5 with TRBJ1-4; D unclear. The germline V gene encodes CDR1 MNHEY and CDR2 SVGAGI. V was trimmed by 2 bases and J by 8 bases, leaving 9 bases between them. This CDR3 is 13 amino acids long. This CDR3 is CASSYGGEEKLFF. The CDR3 region has the DNA TGTGCCAGCAGTTACGGCGGGGAGGAAAAACTGTTTTTT.